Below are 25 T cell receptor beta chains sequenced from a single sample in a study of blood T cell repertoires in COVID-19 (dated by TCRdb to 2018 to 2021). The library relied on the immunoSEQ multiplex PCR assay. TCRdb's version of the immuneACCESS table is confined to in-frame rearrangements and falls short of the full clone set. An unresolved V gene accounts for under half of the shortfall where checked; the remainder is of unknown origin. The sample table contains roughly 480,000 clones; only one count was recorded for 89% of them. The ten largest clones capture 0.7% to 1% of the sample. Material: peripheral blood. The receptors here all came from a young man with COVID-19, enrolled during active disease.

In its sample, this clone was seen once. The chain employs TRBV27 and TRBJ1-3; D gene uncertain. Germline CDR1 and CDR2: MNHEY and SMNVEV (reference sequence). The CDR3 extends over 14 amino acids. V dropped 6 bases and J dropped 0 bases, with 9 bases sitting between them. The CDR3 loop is CASREGGSGNTIYF. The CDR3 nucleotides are TGTGCCAGCAGGGAGGGAGGCTCTGGAAACACCATATATTTT.

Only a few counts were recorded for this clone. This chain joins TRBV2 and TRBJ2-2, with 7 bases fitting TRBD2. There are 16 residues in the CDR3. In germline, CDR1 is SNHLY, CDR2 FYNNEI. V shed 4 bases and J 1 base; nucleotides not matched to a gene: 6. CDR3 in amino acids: CASSATGTKNTGELFF. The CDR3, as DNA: TGTGCCAGCAGTGCGACCGGGACTAAGAACACCGGGGAGCTGTTTTTT.

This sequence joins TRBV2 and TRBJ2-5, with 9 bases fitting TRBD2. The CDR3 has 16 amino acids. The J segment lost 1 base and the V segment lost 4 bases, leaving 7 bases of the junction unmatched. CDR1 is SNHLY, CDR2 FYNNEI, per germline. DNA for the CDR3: TGTGCCAGCAGTGCCCCAAGCGGGGGGCGCCAAGAGACCCAGTACTTC. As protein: CASSAPSGGRQETQYF.

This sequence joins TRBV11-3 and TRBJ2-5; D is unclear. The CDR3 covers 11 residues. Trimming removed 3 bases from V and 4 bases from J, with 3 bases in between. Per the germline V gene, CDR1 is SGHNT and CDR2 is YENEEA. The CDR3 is CASSFRETQYF. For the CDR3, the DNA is TGTGCCAGCAGCTTTCGAGAGACCCAGTACTTC. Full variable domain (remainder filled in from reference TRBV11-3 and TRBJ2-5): EAGVVQSPRYKIIEKKQPVAFWCNPISGHNTLYWYLQNLGQGPELLIRYENEEAVDDSQLPKDRFSAERLKGVDSTLKIQPAELGDSAVYLCASSFRETQYFGPGTRLLVL.

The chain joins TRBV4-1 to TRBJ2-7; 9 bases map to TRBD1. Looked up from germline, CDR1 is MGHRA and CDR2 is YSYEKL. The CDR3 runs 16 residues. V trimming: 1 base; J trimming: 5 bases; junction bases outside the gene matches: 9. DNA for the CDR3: TGCGCCAGCAGCCAAGCCCCTGGCCGGGACAGGGACGAGCAGTACTTC. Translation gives CASSQAPGRDRDEQYF.

CDR3 region: CASSETTGLADAKNIQYF. As DNA, the CDR3 is TGTGCCAGCAGTGAAACAACGGGACTAGCGGATGCCAAAAACATTCAGTACTTC. The rearrangement joins TRBV2 to TRBJ2-4, with 11 bases lining up with TRBD2. The length of the CDR3 is 18 residues. The trim removed 2 bases at V and 1 base at J, leaving 7 bases unmatched. Germline CDR1 SNHLY, CDR2 FYNNEI.

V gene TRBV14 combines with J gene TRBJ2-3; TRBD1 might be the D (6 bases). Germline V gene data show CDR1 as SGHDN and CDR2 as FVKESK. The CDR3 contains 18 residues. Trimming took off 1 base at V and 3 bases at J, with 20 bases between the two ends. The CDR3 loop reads CASSQGPLQGMETDTQYF. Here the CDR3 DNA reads TGTGCCAGCAGCCAAGGCCCCCTACAGGGTATGGAGACAGATACGCAGTATTTT.

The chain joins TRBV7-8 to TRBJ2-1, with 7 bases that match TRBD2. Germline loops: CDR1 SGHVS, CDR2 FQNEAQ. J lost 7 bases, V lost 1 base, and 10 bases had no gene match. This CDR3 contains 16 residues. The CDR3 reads CASSLVGLEARNEQFF. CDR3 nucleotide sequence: TGTGCCAGCAGCTTAGTTGGACTAGAGGCTCGGAATGAGCAGTTCTTC.

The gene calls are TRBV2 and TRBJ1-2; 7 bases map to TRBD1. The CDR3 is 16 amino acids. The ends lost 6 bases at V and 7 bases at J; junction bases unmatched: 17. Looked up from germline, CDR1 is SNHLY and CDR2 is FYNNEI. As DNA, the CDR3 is TGTGCCAGCAGAGGCCAACGGGACAGCAGGATCCGTGGCTACACCTTC. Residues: CASRGQRDSRIRGYTF. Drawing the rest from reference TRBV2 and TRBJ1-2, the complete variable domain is EPEVTQTPSHQVTQMGQEVILRCVPISNHLYFYWYRQILGQKVEFLVSFYNNEISEKSEIFDDQFSVERPDGSNFTLKIRSTKLEDSAMYFCASRGQRDSRIRGYTFGSGTRLTVV.

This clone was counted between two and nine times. The CDR3 region has the DNA TGTGCCAGTAGTAGCACTAGCGGGGACCCCGAGCAGTACTTC. Its translation: CASSSTSGDPEQYF. The V call is TRBV19, the J call TRBJ2-7; TRBD2 aligns across 10 bases. The CDR3 length is 14 residues. V trimming: 4 bases; J trimming: 6 bases; junction bases outside the gene matches: 6. Germline loops: CDR1 LNHDA, CDR2 SQIVND (reference sequence).

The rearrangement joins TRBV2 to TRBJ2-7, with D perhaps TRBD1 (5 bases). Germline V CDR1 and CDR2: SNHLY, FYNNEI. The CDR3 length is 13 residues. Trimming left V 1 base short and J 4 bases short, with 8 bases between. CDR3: CASSEGRVYEQYF. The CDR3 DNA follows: TGTGCCAGCAGTGAAGGCAGGGTTTACGAGCAGTACTTC.

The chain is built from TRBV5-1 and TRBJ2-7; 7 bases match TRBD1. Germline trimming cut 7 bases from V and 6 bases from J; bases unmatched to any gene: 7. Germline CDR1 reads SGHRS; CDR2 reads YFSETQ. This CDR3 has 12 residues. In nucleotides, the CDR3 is TGCGCCAGCCGGGACAGCTGGCGCGAGCAGTACTTC. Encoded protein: CASRDSWREQYF. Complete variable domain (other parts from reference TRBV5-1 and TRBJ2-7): KAGVTQTPRYLIKTRGQQVTLSCSPISGHRSVSWYQQTPGQGLQFLFEYFSETQRNKGNFPGRFSGRQFSNSRSEMNVSTLELGDSALYLCASRDSWREQYFGPGTRLTVT.

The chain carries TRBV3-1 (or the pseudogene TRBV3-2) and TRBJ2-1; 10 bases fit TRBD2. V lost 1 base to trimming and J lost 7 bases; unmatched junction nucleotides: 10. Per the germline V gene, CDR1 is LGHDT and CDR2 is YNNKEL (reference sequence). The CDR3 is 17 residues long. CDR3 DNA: TGTGCCAGCAGCCAAGTGTGGGGAGCGGGAGGGGAGAATGAGCAGTTCTTC. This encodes CASSQVWGAGGENEQFF.

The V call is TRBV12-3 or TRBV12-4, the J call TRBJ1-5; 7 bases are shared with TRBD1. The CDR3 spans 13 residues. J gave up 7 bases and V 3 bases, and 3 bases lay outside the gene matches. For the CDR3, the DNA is TGTGCCAGCAGTTTGGACAGGCGGCAGCCCCAGCATTTT. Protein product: CASSLDRRQPQHF.

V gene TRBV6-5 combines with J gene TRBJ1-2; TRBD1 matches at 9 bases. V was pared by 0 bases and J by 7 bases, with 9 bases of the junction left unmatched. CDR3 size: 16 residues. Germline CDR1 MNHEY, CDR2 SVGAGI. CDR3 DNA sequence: TGTGCCAGCAGTTACTCGATTCGGACAGGGGTCGGTGGCTACACCTTC. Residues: CASSYSIRTGVGGYTF.

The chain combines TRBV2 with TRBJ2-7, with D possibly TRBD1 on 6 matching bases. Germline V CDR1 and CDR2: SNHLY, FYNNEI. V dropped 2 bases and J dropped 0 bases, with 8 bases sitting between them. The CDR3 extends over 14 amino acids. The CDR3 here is CASSEQQGSYEQYF. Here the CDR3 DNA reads TGTGCCAGCAGTGAACAACAGGGCTCCTACGAGCAGTACTTC.

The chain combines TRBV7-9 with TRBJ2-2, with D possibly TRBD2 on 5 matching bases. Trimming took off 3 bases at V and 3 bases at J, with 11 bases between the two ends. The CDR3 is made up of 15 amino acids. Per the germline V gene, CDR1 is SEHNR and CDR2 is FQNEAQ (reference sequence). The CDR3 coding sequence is TGTGCCAGCAGCTTCGGGCGGGTTGACACCGGGGAGCTGTTTTTT. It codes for CASSFGRVDTGELFF.

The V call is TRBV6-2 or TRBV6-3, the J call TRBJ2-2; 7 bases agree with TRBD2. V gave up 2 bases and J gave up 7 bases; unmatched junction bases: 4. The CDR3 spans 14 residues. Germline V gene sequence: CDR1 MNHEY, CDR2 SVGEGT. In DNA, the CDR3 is TGTGCCAGCAGTTACAGGGAGGGTAACGGGGAGCTGTTTTTT. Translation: CASSYREGNGELFF.

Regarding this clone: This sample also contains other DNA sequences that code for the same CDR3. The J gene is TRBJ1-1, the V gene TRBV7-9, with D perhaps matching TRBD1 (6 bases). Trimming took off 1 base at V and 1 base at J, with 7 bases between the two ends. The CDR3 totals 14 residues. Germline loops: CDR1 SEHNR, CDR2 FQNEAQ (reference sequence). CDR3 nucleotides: TGTGCCAGCAGCTTAGTCAGGGGGAACACTGAAGCTTTCTTT. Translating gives CASSLVRGNTEAFF.

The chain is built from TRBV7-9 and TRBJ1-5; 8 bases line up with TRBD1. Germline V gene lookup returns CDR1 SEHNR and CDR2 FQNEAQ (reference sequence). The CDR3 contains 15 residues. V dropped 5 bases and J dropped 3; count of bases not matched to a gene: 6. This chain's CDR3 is CASSTGQEPNQPQHF. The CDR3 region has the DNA TGTGCCAGCAGCACGGGACAGGAACCCAATCAGCCCCAGCATTTT.

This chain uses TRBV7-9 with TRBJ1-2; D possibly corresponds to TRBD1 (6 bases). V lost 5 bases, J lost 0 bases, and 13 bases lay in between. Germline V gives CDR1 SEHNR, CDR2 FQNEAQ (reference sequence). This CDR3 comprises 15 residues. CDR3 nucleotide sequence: TGTGCCAGCAGCCTCGGGACAACTTCTAACTATGGCTACACCTTC. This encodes CASSLGTTSNYGYTF.

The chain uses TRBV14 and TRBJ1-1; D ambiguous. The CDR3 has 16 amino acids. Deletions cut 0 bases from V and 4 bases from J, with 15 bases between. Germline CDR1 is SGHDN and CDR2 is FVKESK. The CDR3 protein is CASSQDFGLVGTEAFF. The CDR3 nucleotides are TGTGCCAGCAGCCAAGATTTTGGTTTAGTTGGCACTGAAGCTTTCTTT.

The CDR3 loop reads CASSLAALAGGSTGELFF. Here the CDR3 DNA reads TGTGCCAGCAGCTTAGCCGCCCTAGCGGGAGGTAGCACCGGGGAGCTGTTTTTT. The genes are TRBV7-2 and TRBJ2-2, with 11 bases matching TRBD2. With V trimmed by 0 bases and J by 4 bases, 7 bases remained unmatched. Germline CDR1 and CDR2: SGHTA and FQGNSA. This CDR3 spans 18 amino acids. The whole variable domain, remainder taken from reference TRBV7-2 and TRBJ2-2, is GAGVSQSPSNKVTEKGKDVELRCDPISGHTALYWYRQSLGQGLEFLIYFQGNSAPDKSGLPSDRFSAERTGGSVSTLTIQRTQQEDSAVYLCASSLAALAGGSTGELFFGEGSRLTVL.

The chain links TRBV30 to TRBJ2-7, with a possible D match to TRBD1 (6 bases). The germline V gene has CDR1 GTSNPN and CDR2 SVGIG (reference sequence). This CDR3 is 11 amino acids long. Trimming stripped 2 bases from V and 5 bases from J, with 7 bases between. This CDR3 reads CAWSRTDEQYF. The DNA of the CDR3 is TGTGCCTGGAGTAGGACAGACGAGCAGTACTTC.

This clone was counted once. CDR3 DNA sequence: TGTGCCAGCAGCTCCCTCGACAACCTAGCGAATAGGGGTAGGGAGACCCAGTACTTC. This gives the protein CASSSLDNLANRGRETQYF. J is TRBJ2-5 and V is TRBV7-8; perhaps TRBD2 as D (6 bases). The CDR3 has 19 amino acids. Per germline, CDR1 SGHVS and CDR2 FQNEAQ. V was trimmed by 4 bases and J by 5 bases, leaving 29 bases between them.